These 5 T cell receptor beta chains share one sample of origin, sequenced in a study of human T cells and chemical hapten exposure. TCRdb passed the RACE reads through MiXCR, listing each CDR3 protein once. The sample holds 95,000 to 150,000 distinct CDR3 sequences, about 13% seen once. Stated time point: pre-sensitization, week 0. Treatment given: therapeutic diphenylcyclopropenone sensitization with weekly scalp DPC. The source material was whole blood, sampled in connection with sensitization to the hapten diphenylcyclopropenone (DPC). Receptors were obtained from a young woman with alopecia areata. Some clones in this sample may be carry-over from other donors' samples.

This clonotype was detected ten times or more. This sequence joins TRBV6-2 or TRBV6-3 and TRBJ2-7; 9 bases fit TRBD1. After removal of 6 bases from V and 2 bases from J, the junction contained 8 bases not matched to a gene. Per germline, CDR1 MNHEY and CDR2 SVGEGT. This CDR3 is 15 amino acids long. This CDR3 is CASRPPGQGTYEQYF. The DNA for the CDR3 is TGTGCCAGCAGACCTCCGGGACAGGGTACCTACGAGCAGTACTTC.

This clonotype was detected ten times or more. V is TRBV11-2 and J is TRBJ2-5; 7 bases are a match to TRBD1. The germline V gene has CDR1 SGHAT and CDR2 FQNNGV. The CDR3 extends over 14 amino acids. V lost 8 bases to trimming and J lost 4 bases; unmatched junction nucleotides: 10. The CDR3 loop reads CASSNRGAGETQYF. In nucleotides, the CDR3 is TGTGCCAGCTCGAACAGGGGCGCAGGAGAGACCCAGTACTTC.

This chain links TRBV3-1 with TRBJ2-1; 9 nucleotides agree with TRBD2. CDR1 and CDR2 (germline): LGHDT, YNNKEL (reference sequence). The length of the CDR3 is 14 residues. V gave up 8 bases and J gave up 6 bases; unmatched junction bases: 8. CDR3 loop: CASLRAGGRNEQFF. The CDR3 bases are TGTGCCAGCCTCCGGGCGGGGGGGCGCAATGAGCAGTTCTTC.

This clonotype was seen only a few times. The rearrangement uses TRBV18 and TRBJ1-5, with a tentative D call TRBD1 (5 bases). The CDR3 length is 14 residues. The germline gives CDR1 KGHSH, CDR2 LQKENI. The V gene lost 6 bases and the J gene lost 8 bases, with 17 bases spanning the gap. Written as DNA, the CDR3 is TGTGCCAGCTCGGAAGGGACGAGTTTCAAGCCCCAGCATTTT. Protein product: CASSEGTSFKPQHF. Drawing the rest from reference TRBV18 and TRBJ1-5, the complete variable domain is NAGVMQNPRHLVRRRGQEARLRCSPMKGHSHVYWYRQLPEEGLKFMVYLQKENIIDESGMPKERFSAEFPKEGPSILRIQQVVRGDSAAYFCASSEGTSFKPQHFGDGTRLSIL.

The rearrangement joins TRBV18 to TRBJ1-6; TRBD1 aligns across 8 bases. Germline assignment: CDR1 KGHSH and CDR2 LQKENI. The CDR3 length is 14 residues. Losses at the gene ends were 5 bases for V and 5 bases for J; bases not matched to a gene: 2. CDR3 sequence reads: CASSWDRNNSPLHF. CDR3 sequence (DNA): TGTGCCAGCTCATGGGACAGGAATAATTCACCCCTCCACTTT. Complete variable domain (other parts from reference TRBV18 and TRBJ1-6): NAGVMQNPRHLVRRRGQEARLRCSPMKGHSHVYWYRQLPEEGLKFMVYLQKENIIDESGMPKERFSAEFPKEGPSILRIQQVVRGDSAAYFCASSWDRNNSPLHFGNGTRLTVT.